Listed below are T cell receptor beta chains from one sample, sequenced in a study of blood T cell repertoires in COVID-19. Some clones are missing from TCRdb's copy, which holds only in-frame ones; the method was immunoSEQ multiplex PCR. The sample includes about 92,000 clones, approximately 90% of them seen just once. The source material was peripheral blood. The source of these receptors is a human donor with active COVID-19. The donor label of this sample is uncertain. Both conserved end residues are part of each CDR3. Fields, in order: clone size, CDR3 length, V gene, J gene, D gene, CDR3 DNA, CDR3 protein. D genes are given only for firm matches. Clone size is shown for a subset of rows, as once, few, many or a class of expanded clone.

size: -
length: 15
V: TRBV5-6
J: TRBJ1-5
D: -
DNA: TGTGCCAGCAGCTTGGGCACAGCCCTTAATCAGCCCCAGCATTTT
CDR3: CASSLGTALNQPQHF

size: -
length: 16
V: TRBV7-3
J: TRBJ1-6
D: TRBD1
DNA: TGTGCCAGCAGATTTACGCCCCCGGGACAGAATTCACCCCTCCACTTT
CDR3: CASRFTPPGQNSPLHF

size: once
length: 15
V: TRBV19
J: TRBJ1-5
D: TRBD1
DNA: TGTGCCAGTAGTTCGGACAGGAACAGCTTTCAGCCCCAGCATTTT
CDR3: CASSSDRNSFQPQHF

size: -
length: 14
V: TRBV27
J: TRBJ2-7
D: -
DNA: TGTGCCAGCAGTTTATCAGGGGGCTCCTACGAGCAGTACTTC
CDR3: CASSLSGGSYEQYF

size: -
length: 15
V: TRBV6-2/TRBV6-3
J: TRBJ2-3
D: TRBD2
DNA: TGTGCCAGCAGTTACGTGCGGGGGGGCTCAGATACGCAGTATTTT
CDR3: CASSYVRGGSDTQYF

size: -
length: 16
V: TRBV5-4
J: TRBJ2-2
D: TRBD2
DNA: TGTGCCAGCAGCGGGACTAGCGGGGGGGCGGCCGGGGAGCTGTTTTTT
CDR3: CASSGTSGGAAGELFF

size: -
length: 17
V: TRBV7-9
J: TRBJ2-1
D: TRBD2
DNA: TGTGCCAGCAGCCGACCTAGCGGGGGGCGGGGTATGAATGAGCAGTTCTTC
CDR3: CASSRPSGGRGMNEQFF

size: -
length: 15
V: TRBV19
J: TRBJ1-4
D: TRBD1
DNA: TGTGCCAGTAGTAGCGGGGGGACAGGGCGCGAAAAACTGTTTTTT
CDR3: CASSSGGTGREKLFF

size: once
length: 15
V: TRBV27
J: TRBJ2-1
D: TRBD1
DNA: TGTGCCAGCAGTTCCCCGGGACAGGGGAACAATGAGCAGTTCTTC
CDR3: CASSSPGQGNNEQFF

size: -
length: 16
V: TRBV21-1
J: TRBJ2-3
D: -
DNA: TGTGCCAGCAGCAATGGACAGGTATCTAGCACAGATACGCAGTATTTT
CDR3: CASSNGQVSSTDTQYF

size: -
length: 14
V: TRBV7-8
J: TRBJ1-5
D: TRBD1
DNA: TGTGCCAGCAGCCAGGACAGGGCCAATCAGCCCCAGCATTTT
CDR3: CASSQDRANQPQHF

size: -
length: 13
V: TRBV13
J: TRBJ1-1
D: -
DNA: TGTGCCAGCAGCCCCGGGGGGAAAAGAGAAGCTTTCTTT
CDR3: CASSPGGKREAFF

size: -
length: 14
V: TRBV2
J: TRBJ2-3
D: -
DNA: TGTGCCAGCAGTCCCGGACTGGCGGCAGATACGCAGTATTTT
CDR3: CASSPGLAADTQYF

size: -
length: 11
V: TRBV6-6
J: TRBJ2-7
D: -
DNA: TGTGCCAGCAGTTTCCAATACGAGCAGTACTTC
CDR3: CASSFQYEQYF

size: -
length: 15
V: TRBV9
J: TRBJ1-2
D: -
DNA: TGTGCCAGCAGCGTAGAGGTGGGGGGTGTCGCTGGCTACACCTTC
CDR3: CASSVEVGGVAGYTF

size: -
length: 17
V: TRBV5-6
J: TRBJ2-1
D: TRBD2
DNA: TGTGCCAGCAACTTACTAGCGGGGACCGTCCTTACCGGTGAGCAGTTCTTC
CDR3: CASNLLAGTVLTGEQFF

size: -
length: 13
V: TRBV28
J: TRBJ1-2
D: -
DNA: TGTGCCAGCAGTTCCGGGACTGACTATGGCTACACCTTC
CDR3: CASSSGTDYGYTF

size: -
length: 16
V: TRBV19
J: TRBJ2-3
D: TRBD1
DNA: TGTGCCAGTAGTATCTCCGGGACAGGGGTCGGAGATACGCAGTATTTT
CDR3: CASSISGTGVGDTQYF

size: -
length: 14
V: TRBV6-5
J: TRBJ2-6
D: -
DNA: TGTGCCAGCAGTCGTTCCTTTGGGGCCAACGTCCTGACTTTC
CDR3: CASSRSFGANVLTF

size: -
length: 16
V: TRBV5-6
J: TRBJ2-5
D: TRBD1
DNA: TGTGCCAGCAGCTTGGTCGGCAGGGGGCCCCAAGAGACCCAGTACTTC
CDR3: CASSLVGRGPQETQYF

size: -
length: 15
V: TRBV6-1
J: TRBJ1-3
D: -
DNA: TGTGCCAGCAGTGAGACAGGAGCGCCTGGAAACACCATATATTTT
CDR3: CASSETGAPGNTIYF

size: -
length: 16
V: TRBV11-2
J: TRBJ1-4
D: -
DNA: TGTGCCAGCAGCCTTAGTTGGAGTGGAACTAATGAAAAACTGTTTTTT
CDR3: CASSLSWSGTNEKLFF

size: -
length: 19
V: TRBV28
J: TRBJ2-1
D: -
DNA: TGTGCCAGCAGTGACCCACCTTTTCTACGGGACAAACCAAACAATGAGCAGTTCTTC
CDR3: CASSDPPFLRDKPNNEQFF

size: -
length: 12
V: TRBV28
J: TRBJ2-6
D: -
DNA: TGTGCCATCCTCTCTGGGGCCAACGTCCTGACTTTC
CDR3: CAILSGANVLTF

size: -
length: 16
V: TRBV3-1/TRBV3-2
J: TRBJ2-5
D: -
DNA: TGTGCCAGCAGCCAAGACCCTGGCGGGGCCAGAGAGACCCAGTACTTC
CDR3: CASSQDPGGARETQYF

size: -
length: 15
V: TRBV5-1
J: TRBJ2-1
D: -
DNA: TGCGCCAGCAGCTTGGAACAGAGCTCCTACAATGAGCAGTTCTTC
CDR3: CASSLEQSSYNEQFF

size: few
length: 11
V: TRBV6-5
J: TRBJ2-7
D: -
DNA: TGTGCCAGCAGCAGGGTAGACCAGCAGTACTTC
CDR3: CASSRVDQQYF

size: -
length: 14
V: TRBV6-5
J: TRBJ1-3
D: -
DNA: TGTGCCAGCAGGGGCCGTGGAACTGGAAACACCATATATTTT
CDR3: CASRGRGTGNTIYF

size: -
length: 15
V: TRBV6-5
J: TRBJ1-1
D: -
DNA: TGTGCCAGCAGTTACATTAGACGGGTGAACACTGAAGCTTTCTTT
CDR3: CASSYIRRVNTEAFF

size: -
length: 15
V: TRBV5-1
J: TRBJ2-5
D: TRBD2
DNA: TGCGCCAGCAGCTTGAGAGCGGGGCAACAAGAGACCCAGTACTTC
CDR3: CASSLRAGQQETQYF

size: -
length: 13
V: TRBV6-4
J: TRBJ2-2
D: -
DNA: TGTGCCAGCAGTGAAGAGGGATGGGGGGAGCTGTTTTTT
CDR3: CASSEEGWGELFF

size: -
length: 13
V: TRBV6-4
J: TRBJ2-2
D: -
DNA: TGTGCCAGCAGTGAGGCCGACACCGGGGAGCTGTTTTTT
CDR3: CASSEADTGELFF

size: -
length: 12
V: TRBV5-5
J: TRBJ2-7
D: -
DNA: TGTGCCAGCAGCCCCGGACAGCACGAGCAGTACTTC
CDR3: CASSPGQHEQYF